One sample yielded the 27 T cell receptor beta chains listed below, sequenced in a study of Ad26.COV2.S vaccination and SARS-CoV-2 variants. This table comes from immunoSEQ multiplex PCR, and its TCRdb copy is limited to in-frame clones, with some not included. The profile shows some 460,000 clones, about 89% of them singletons. Treatment here: about 20 received Ad26.COV2.S at low or high dose, single or two shots; 5 received placebo; per-sample allocation not given. Repertoires come from day 63 after the first vaccine or placebo injection. The input for sequencing was peripheral blood, taken in a trial of Ad26.COV2.S vaccine versus placebo. The receptor source for this set is a person between 18 and 60 years old who received the Ad26.COV2.S COVID-19 vaccine or a placebo.

This clone was seen just once. The chain is built from TRBV2 and TRBJ1-1; D not resolved. This CDR3 comprises 12 residues. CDR1 and CDR2 (germline): SNHLY, FYNNEI. Trimming removed 4 bases at V and 0 bases at J, with 3 bases between. This CDR3 is CASSGMNTEAFF. CDR3 sequence (DNA): TGTGCCAGCAGTGGAATGAACACTGAAGCTTTCTTT.

Of note for this clone: At the DNA level, this CDR3 is encoded by other sequences in the same sample as well. J is TRBJ1-5 and V is TRBV27, with 7 bases identical to TRBD1. V was pared by 6 bases and J by 3 bases, with 8 bases of the junction left unmatched. Germline-derived CDR1 and CDR2 are MNHEY and SMNVEV (reference sequence). This CDR3 contains 15 residues. Here the CDR3 DNA reads TGTGCCAGCAGGAGGGGTCAGGGGGACAATCAGCCCCAGCATTTT. Its translation is CASRRGQGDNQPQHF.

V is TRBV4-1 and J is TRBJ1-1; D not certain. Germline CDR1 and CDR2: MGHRA and YSYEKL. The length of the CDR3 is 13 residues. Trimming took 1 base from V and 3 from J, leaving 6 bases between them. The CDR3 protein is CASSQARDTEAFF. The CDR3 DNA sequence: TGCGCCAGCAGCCAAGCAAGAGACACTGAAGCTTTCTTT.

This chain joins TRBV4-1 and TRBJ1-2; no definite D call. The CDR3 is made up of 13 amino acids. The ends were cut back, 0 bases at V and 6 bases at J, with 8 bases in the middle. The germline V gene has CDR1 MGHRA and CDR2 YSYEKL. Here the CDR3 reads CASSQDLGDGYTF. As DNA, the CDR3 is TGCGCCAGCAGCCAAGATCTAGGAGATGGCTACACCTTC.

The chain combines TRBV4-3 with TRBJ2-7, with 9 bases matching TRBD1. The germline V gene encodes CDR1 LGHNA and CDR2 YSLEER. V lost 1 base to trimming and J lost 2 bases; unmatched junction nucleotides: 3. The CDR3 is made up of 15 amino acids. The CDR3 sequence is CASSQGRTGAYEQYF. The CDR3 DNA reads as TGCGCCAGCAGCCAAGGGAGGACAGGGGCCTACGAGCAGTACTTC.

The chain employs TRBV2 and TRBJ2-3, with no clear D. There are 13 residues in the CDR3. Trimming left V 11 bases short and J 2 bases short, with 14 bases between. The V gene's germline CDR1 is SNHLY and CDR2 FYNNEI. CDR3 residues: CAGKGQVTDTQYF. The CDR3 coding sequence is TGTGCCGGAAAAGGGCAGGTCACAGATACGCAGTATTTT.

This chain joins TRBV30 and TRBJ2-1; perhaps TRBD2 as D (5 bases). This CDR3 contains 12 residues. Looked up from germline, CDR1 is GTSNPN and CDR2 is SVGIG (reference sequence). V was trimmed by 6 bases and J by 9 bases, leaving 15 bases between them. CDR3 DNA sequence: TGTGCCTGCAAACCAGGAGGAGGTGAGCAGTTCTTC. This codes for CACKPGGGEQFF.

This chain uses TRBV7-2 with TRBJ2-4; the match to TRBD1 covers 7 bases. Trimming removed 6 bases from V and 10 bases from J; junction bases left unmatched: 6. The V gene's germline CDR1 is SGHTA and CDR2 FQGNSA. The CDR3 totals 12 residues. The CDR3 bases are TGTGCCAGCAGTCGACAGGGTCGGATTCAGTACTTC. Encoded protein: CASSRQGRIQYF.

This chain joins TRBV10-3 and TRBJ2-3; the D is unclear. Germline V lookup: CDR1 ENHRY, CDR2 SYGVKD. CDR3 length: 13 residues. Trimming shortened V by 2 bases and J by 3 bases, and 6 bases separated the two germline ends. CDR3 coding DNA: TGTGCCATCAGTGAGGGCGTAACAGATACGCAGTATTTT. This sequence encodes CAISEGVTDTQYF.

The chain uses TRBV27 and TRBJ2-1; no definite D call. Germline V gene sequence: CDR1 MNHEY, CDR2 SMNVEV (reference sequence). Trimming pared 2 bases from V and 0 bases from J, leaving 5 bases between. The CDR3 length is 14 residues. The chain's CDR3 is CASSLLSSYNEQFF. The CDR3 DNA reads as TGTGCCAGCAGTTTACTTAGCTCCTACAATGAGCAGTTCTTC.

The chain uses TRBV20-1 and TRBJ2-7; D possibly corresponds to TRBD1 (6 bases). The V gene lost 1 base and the J gene lost 11 bases, with 12 bases spanning the gap. The CDR3 length is 11 residues. Germline V gene lookup returns CDR1 DFQATT and CDR2 SNEGSKA (reference sequence). The CDR3 reads CSARARPGEYF. CDR3 DNA: TGCAGTGCTAGAGCCCGCCCAGGGGAGTACTTC.

V usage is TRBV12-3 or TRBV12-4 and J usage is TRBJ1-1; D is uncertain. The CDR3 is 13 amino acids. The V and J ends lost 11 bases and 0 bases respectively, with 13 bases between them. The CDR3 spells CAGTGPLNTEAFF. The CDR3 nucleotides are TGTGCCGGAACCGGGCCTTTGAACACTGAAGCTTTCTTT.

The V and J genes are TRBV5-1 and TRBJ2-7; D ambiguous. This CDR3 region has 15 residues. Germline CDR1 SGHRS, CDR2 YFSETQ. V shed 1 base and J shed 5 bases, with 16 bases lying between them. CDR3 protein: CASSLRALTTDEQYF. CDR3 DNA sequence: TGCGCCAGCAGCTTGCGGGCCCTCACCACCGACGAGCAGTACTTC.

This clone was seen a few times. The chain has TRBV6-2 or TRBV6-3 and TRBJ1-5; the D is unclear. Germline V gene sequence: CDR1 MNHEY, CDR2 SVGEGT. V lost 1 base to trimming and J lost 4 bases, with 11 bases between them. The CDR3 loop spans 15 amino acids. CDR3: CASSYFIWGNQPQHF. Written as DNA, the CDR3 is TGTGCCAGCAGTTACTTTATCTGGGGTAATCAGCCCCAGCATTTT.

The J gene is TRBJ1-2, the V gene TRBV10-1, with a tentative D call TRBD1 (6 bases). V was trimmed by 0 bases and J by 8 bases, leaving 16 bases between them. The V gene's germline CDR1 is WNHNN and CDR2 SYGVQD (reference sequence). The CDR3 is 15 amino acids. The CDR3, as DNA: TGCGCCAGCAGTGAGTCGAGGGACATTGTAGGCGGCTACACCTTC. This encodes CASSESRDIVGGYTF.

The chain uses TRBV5-1 and TRBJ1-3; a weak D match, TRBD1 (5 bases). The CDR3 spans 16 residues. Per the germline V gene, CDR1 is SGHRS and CDR2 is YFSETQ. With 0 bases removed from V and 0 bases from J, the gap between germline ends came to 10 bases. CDR3 sequence: CASSLVTGPSGNTIYF. In DNA, the CDR3 is TGCGCCAGCAGCTTGGTTACGGGGCCCTCTGGAAACACCATATATTTT.

The chain combines TRBV5-8 with TRBJ2-7; no firm D call. CDR3 size: 13 residues. Germline V lookup: CDR1 SGHTS, CDR2 YDEGEE. Trimming left V 1 base short and J 6 bases short, with 11 bases between. The CDR3 coding sequence is TGTGCCAGCAGCTTGTTCGGGTTACCCGAGCAGTACTTC. It encodes CASSLFGLPEQYF.

In this sample, this clone turned up once. This sequence joins TRBV27 and TRBJ2-3, with D unclear. V lost 5 bases to trimming and J lost 4 bases, with 16 bases between them. Germline V gene lookup returns CDR1 MNHEY and CDR2 SMNVEV (reference sequence). The CDR3 is 15 residues long. CDR3 nucleotide sequence: TGTGCCAGCAGTCCCAAACTCGTTAGGGCAGATACGCAGTATTTT. Encoded protein: CASSPKLVRADTQYF.

The chain carries TRBV18 and TRBJ2-5; 10 bases are shared with TRBD1. J was trimmed by 5 bases and V by 6 bases; bases with no gene match: 9. The CDR3 has 15 amino acids. CDR1 and CDR2 from the germline V gene are KGHSH and LQKENI. Written as DNA, the CDR3 is TGTGCCAGCTCGCGACTGGGACAGGGGATCGAGACCCAGTACTTC. The encoded protein is CASSRLGQGIETQYF.

The CDR3 DNA reads TGTGCCAGCTCACTTTTGCTGGGACAGAGAGGCGGTAATGAAAAACTGTTTTTT. Translation: CASSLLLGQRGGNEKLFF. The V gene is TRBV18, the J gene TRBJ1-4; 7 bases map to TRBD1. Unmatched junction bases numbered 15, after V lost 4 bases and J lost 4 bases. The CDR3 extends over 18 amino acids. Germline CDR1 is KGHSH and CDR2 is LQKENI.

This sequence joins TRBV6-5 and TRBJ2-3; 9 bases are shared with TRBD2. The V segment lost 7 bases and the J segment 6 bases; nucleotides outside the gene matches: 11. The CDR3 runs 15 residues. Germline V gives CDR1 MNHEY, CDR2 SVGAGI. The CDR3 protein is CASTPSGGLGDTQYF. Here the CDR3 DNA reads TGTGCCAGCACCCCAAGCGGGGGGCTTGGGGATACGCAGTATTTT.

This clone has only a few counts. The chain is built from TRBV13 and TRBJ2-7; D is possibly TRBD1 (7 bases). From germline, CDR1 is PRHDT and CDR2 FYEKMQ (reference sequence). The CDR3 is made up of 14 amino acids. The V and J ends lost 5 bases and 3 bases respectively, with 14 bases between them. CDR3 in DNA: TGTGCCAGCAGCCCGCGGGACAGAGGCTACGAGCAGTACTTC. Its translation: CASSPRDRGYEQYF.

This chain joins TRBV6-5 and TRBJ1-2; TRBD1 agrees at 7 bases. Germline V gene lookup returns CDR1 MNHEY and CDR2 SVGAGI. Germline trimming cut 2 bases from V and 5 bases from J; bases unmatched to any gene: 5. The CDR3 consists of 14 residues. CDR3 nucleotide sequence: TGTGCCAGCAGTTACCTACAGGGGCGGTATGGCTACACCTTC. Its protein product is CASSYLQGRYGYTF.

The CDR3 sequence: CATKDGEGQKQYF. The DNA for the CDR3 is TGTGCCACTAAAGACGGGGAGGGCCAGAAGCAGTACTTC. This rearrangement joins TRBV28 to TRBJ2-7; 7 bases match TRBD2. Looked up from germline, CDR1 is MDHEN and CDR2 is SYDVKM. The V segment lost 10 bases and the J segment 8 bases; nucleotides outside the gene matches: 14. The CDR3 has 13 amino acids.

The chain joins TRBV28 to TRBJ1-5; 10 nucleotides match TRBD1. With 5 bases clipped from V and 2 bases from J, the junction kept 12 bases outside the gene matches. The CDR3 extends over 18 amino acids. Germline CDR1 is MDHEN and CDR2 is SYDVKM. The CDR3 loop is CASSRPGQGISRNQPQHF. The CDR3 DNA follows: TGTGCCAGCAGTCGTCCGGGACAGGGGATTTCGCGCAATCAGCCCCAGCATTTT.

A note on this clone: Other nucleotide sequences from this sample produce the same CDR3. The V call is TRBV5-1, the J call TRBJ2-7; tentatively, D is TRBD1 or TRBD2 (5 bases each). The ends were cut back, 0 bases at V and 4 bases at J, with 8 bases in the middle. This CDR3 spans 13 amino acids. Germline lookup yields CDR1 SGHRS and CDR2 YFSETQ. The CDR3 reads CASSLGGIYEQYF. CDR3 in DNA: TGCGCCAGCAGCTTGGGGGGGATTTACGAGCAGTACTTC.

This clone has only a few counts. This chain uses TRBV28 with TRBJ2-7; D is perhaps TRBD1 (6 bases). Germline assignment: CDR1 MDHEN and CDR2 SYDVKM. The CDR3 has 14 residues. The V and J ends lost 6 bases and 2 bases respectively, with 14 bases between them. CDR3 DNA sequence: TGTGCCAGCAGGCCGGGACATTATCCCTACGAGCAGTACTTC. Amino acids: CASRPGHYPYEQYF.